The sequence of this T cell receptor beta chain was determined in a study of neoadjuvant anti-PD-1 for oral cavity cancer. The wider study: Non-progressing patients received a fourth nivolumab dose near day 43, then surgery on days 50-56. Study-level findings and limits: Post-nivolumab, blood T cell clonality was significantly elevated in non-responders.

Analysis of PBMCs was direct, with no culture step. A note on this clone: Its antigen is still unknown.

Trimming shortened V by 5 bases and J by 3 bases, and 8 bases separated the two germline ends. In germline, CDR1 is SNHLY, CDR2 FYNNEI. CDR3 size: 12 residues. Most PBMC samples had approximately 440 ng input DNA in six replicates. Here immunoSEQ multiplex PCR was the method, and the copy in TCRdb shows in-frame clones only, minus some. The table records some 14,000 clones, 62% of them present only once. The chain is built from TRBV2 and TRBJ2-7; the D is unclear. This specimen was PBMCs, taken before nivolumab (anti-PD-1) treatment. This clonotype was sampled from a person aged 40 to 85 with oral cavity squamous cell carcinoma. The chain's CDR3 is CASSSLGYEQYF. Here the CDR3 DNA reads TGTGCCAGCAGTTCCCTCGGCTACGAGCAGTACTTC.